This is a list of T cell receptor beta chains from one sample in a study of T cells in Graves' hyperthyroidism and ophthalmopathy. TCRdb recomputed calls from the multiplex PCR reads with MiXCR, one row per CDR3 protein. The top ten hold 5% to 6% of the sample, which has about 420,000 distinct CDR3 sequences, about 13% seen once. The specimen was blood. Receptors were obtained from a woman aged 18-29 years with Graves' hyperthyroidism. Both conserved end residues are part of each CDR3. D genes are given only for firm matches. Size values are once, few and many counts, or a class for expanded clones, and some rows have none.

V	size	J	D	DNA	CDR3
TRBV27	many	TRBJ1-6	-	TGTGCCAGCTCCAGGCCTAGCTCCTATAATTCACCCCTCCACTTT	CASSRPSSYNSPLHF
TRBV6-1	few	TRBJ2-7	-	TGTGCCAGCAGGACAGGAGCCTACGAGCAGTACTTC	CASRTGAYEQYF
TRBV29-1	many	TRBJ2-7	-	TGCAGCGCGTCAGTGGGAACAATGTTAGGCTACGAGCAGTACTTC	CSASVGTMLGYEQYF
TRBV4-1	many	TRBJ2-3	-	TGCGCCAGCAGCCAAGATTGGGGACGCGGGGATACGCAGTATTTT	CASSQDWGRGDTQYF
TRBV6-1	many	TRBJ2-1	-	TGTGCCAGCAGTGAATCGGCAGTCTCCTACAATGAGCAGTTCTTC	CASSESAVSYNEQFF
TRBV6-1	once	TRBJ2-1	-	TGTGCCAGCATATATGGTTCTAGCAACTACAATGAGCAGTTCTTC	CASIYGSSNYNEQFF
TRBV7-9	-	TRBJ1-2	-	TGTGCCAGCAGCCCACAGGGAAGCGGCTACACCTTC	CASSPQGSGYTF
TRBV7-2	-	TRBJ2-2	-	TGTGCCAGCAGCTTAGCGGCAGGACCCACCGGGGAGCTGTTTTTT	CASSLAAGPTGELFF
TRBV27	many	TRBJ2-1	TRBD2	TGTGCCAGCAGTCGGAGCCATAGCGGGACCTCCACTTACAATGAGCAGTTCTTC	CASSRSHSGTSTYNEQFF
TRBV11-2	many	TRBJ2-1	TRBD2	TGTGCCAGCAGCTTAGGGGGGAGGGACAATGAGCAGTTCTTC	CASSLGGRDNEQFF
TRBV6-2/TRBV6-3	many	TRBJ2-7	-	TGTGCCAGCACCGCGGACTCCTACGAGCAGTACTTC	CASTADSYEQYF
TRBV6-1	many	TRBJ2-3	-	TGTGCCAGCAACCTAGCCCGCACAGATACGCAGTATTTT	CASNLARTDTQYF
TRBV20-1	many	TRBJ1-1	-	TGCAGTGCTAGACAGGGATACGGCACTGAAGCTTTCTTT	CSARQGYGTEAFF
TRBV5-4	once	TRBJ1-2	-	TGTGCCAGCAGCCCGGACGGATATAACTATGGCTACACCTTC	CASSPDGYNYGYTF
TRBV30	-	TRBJ2-1	TRBD2	TGTGCCTGGACATGGCGGGAGGGGAACTACAATGAGCAGTTCTTC	CAWTWREGNYNEQFF
TRBV28	few	TRBJ1-3	-	TGTGCCAGCAGTTTAGAGTTAAACTCTGGAAACACCATATATTTT	CASSLELNSGNTIYF
TRBV4-3	-	TRBJ1-6	TRBD1	TGCGCCAGAAAAATCCAAAGGTTTTCCGGCAGGGGGATTAGCTCCTATAATTCACCCCTCCACTTT	CARKIQRFSGRGISSYNSPLHF
TRBV9	many	TRBJ2-7	-	TGTGCCAGCACGCCCGACGGGGGAGCCTACGAGCAGTACTTC	CASTPDGGAYEQYF
TRBV5-1	many	TRBJ1-2	TRBD1	TGCGCCAGCAGCATGGACAGGGTCTATGGCTACACCTTC	CASSMDRVYGYTF
TRBV11-2	few	TRBJ2-2	-	TGTGCCAGGGACATGGCCGGGGAGCTGTTTTTT	CARDMAGELFF
TRBV12-3/TRBV12-4	many	TRBJ1-2	-	TGTGCCAGCAGTCCAAGGTTCGGTGGCTACACCTTC	CASSPRFGGYTF
TRBV5-1	many	TRBJ2-3	TRBD1	TGCGCCAGCAGCTTAACGGGACAGAGACGCACAGATACGCAGTATTTT	CASSLTGQRRTDTQYF